This TCR beta chain originates from a study of monozygotic twins with inflammatory bowel disease (dated by TCRdb to the late 2010s). With respect to the entire study: A total of approximately 30 monozygotic twin pairs were included in the full study, comprising nine German pairs (four IBD-concordant, five IBD-discordant) and 19 IBD-discordant Danish pairs. Disease-associated traits were sought mainly through comparisons between IBD patients and their genetically identical healthy co-twins within discordant pairs. Each individual had, on average, about 151 000 unique TCRalpha sequences and 181 000 unique TCRbeta sequences available for analysis.

Taken from cysteine to phenylalanine, the CDR3 has 14 residues. No nucleotide data were recorded. CDR1 and CDR2 are read off the germline V gene as SGHDT and YYEEEE. Overall results and qualifications from the work: The results gave no support for a single strong signal or clonotype linked to IBD. Fewer clonotypes were shared with other individuals by IBD patients than by healthy twins, most markedly in patients showing signs of disease activity. Differing immunosuppressive treatments among patients may have added background noise and inter-individual variability to the repertoires. The analysis was unable to tell apart different T cell subtypes. Measured by the inverse Simpson index, TCRbeta repertoire diversity was lower in IBD patients than in their healthy co-twins. Concordant and discordant twins showed no difference in repertoire similarity, possibly because of limited statistical power.

Libraries came from 5' RACE. The input for every TCR library was roughly 3.5 ug of total RNA. For each sample, cDNA synthesis with SMARTScribe reverse transcriptase was split into eight separate reactions. During cDNA synthesis, unique molecular identifiers containing a 6-nucleotide sample barcode were introduced by template switching. TCRalpha and TCRbeta cDNA was amplified in two nested PCRs of 16 and 9 cycles, and bead purification was carried out after each PCR. Before amplification, cDNA was treated with uracil DNA-glycosylase and purified using the QIAquick PCR purification kit. The second PCR added Illumina TruSeq-compatible adapters along with sample-specific barcodes. TapeStation and Qubit were used to check library quality and concentration, and around 4.5 ng of each library went into the pool. Sequencing of the pooled libraries was done on an Illumina HiSeq2500 single-index Rapid Run using custom sequencing primers and 2 x 100 bp reads. The study's processing was this. MiGEC version 1.2.6 was used for UMI-based consensus assembly, which corrected PCR and sequencing errors. MiXCR version 2.1.1 handled V(D)J alignment, clonotype assembly and CDR3 extraction. Normalisation of gene usage, clonotype sharing and MAIT/NKT TCR abundance was achieved by analysing the top 1000, 10 000 and 20 000 clonotypes per sample. Diversity was computed as the inverse Simpson index with the vegan R package after downsampling to 27 000 UMIs. Paired Mann-Whitney U tests were applied to discordant twin pairs, with Benjamini-Hochberg correction for multiple testing. TCRdb reprocessed the public reads and reports one entry per CDR3 protein sequence, without DNA. TCRdb's processing, not the authors' own work, is the source of the V and J calls. The sample has about 380,000 distinct CDR3 sequences on record. The ten largest make up just over 2.5% of the sample.

From each donor, an approximately 2.5 ml peripheral blood sample was collected into PAXgene tubes and stored at -80 degrees C. Without T cell sorting, total RNA was isolated from whole blood using the PAXgene blood miRNA kit on an automated QIAcube. Peripheral blood from monozygotic twin pairs, either concordant or discordant for inflammatory bowel disease, underwent deep TCRalpha and TCRbeta repertoire profiling that used unique molecular barcoding. For every twin pair, smoking habits were documented, and each individual was categorised as a current, former or never smoker. Note on this clonotype: The antigen it recognizes is unknown.

The V and J segments used are TRBV5-6 and TRBJ2-1; TCRdb indicates TRBD1, and absent DNA this call remains unverified. Sequencing used blood. The sequence was collected from a human donor with ulcerative colitis or Crohn's disease, or a healthy co-twin of an affected twin (not recorded which). The CDR3 loop reads CASTPWTDYNEQFF. The full variable domain, completed from the reference TRBV5-6 and TRBJ2-1 proteins outside the CDR3, reads DAGVTQSPTHLIKTRGQQVTLRCSPKSGHDTVSWYQQALGQGPQFIFQYYEEEERQRGNFPDRFSGHQFPNYSSELNVNALLLGDSALYLCASTPWTDYNEQFFGPGTRLTVL.